This TCR beta chain derives from a study of shared clonotypes between healthy human individuals. Clones were read by immunoSEQ multiplex PCR, and TCRdb kept only the in-frame ones, dropping some. The sample has hundreds of thousands of clones, 80% to 95% seen once. The naive CD8 subset, CD45RO-negative cells positively selected for CCR7, excluded terminally differentiated effector memory CD45RA+ cells. This CDR3 spans 14 amino acids. The V and J ends lost 5 bases and 2 bases respectively, with 11 bases between them. Germline CDR1 ENHRY, CDR2 SYGVKD. The receptor was derived from a man in his thirties or forties in good health. V and J are TRBV10-3 and TRBJ2-3; D gene uncertain. Sequencing was done on a sample of naive CD8+ T cells sorted from blood. CDR3: CAISNTGPTDTQYF. As DNA, the CDR3 is TGTGCCATCAGTAATACCGGGCCCACAGATACGCAGTATTTT.